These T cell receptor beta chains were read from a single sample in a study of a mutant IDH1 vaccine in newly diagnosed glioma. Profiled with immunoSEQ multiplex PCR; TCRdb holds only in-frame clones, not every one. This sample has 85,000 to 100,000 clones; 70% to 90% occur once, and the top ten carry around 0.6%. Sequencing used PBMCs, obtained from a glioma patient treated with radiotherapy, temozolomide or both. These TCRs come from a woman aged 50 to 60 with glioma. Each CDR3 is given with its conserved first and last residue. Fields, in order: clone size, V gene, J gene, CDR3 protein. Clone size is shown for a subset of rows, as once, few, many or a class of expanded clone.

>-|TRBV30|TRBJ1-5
CAWSVGGGQPQHF
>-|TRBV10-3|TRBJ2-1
CAISLGGLAENNEQFF
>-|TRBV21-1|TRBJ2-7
CASSRRGNYRETYEQYF
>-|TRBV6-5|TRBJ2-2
CASTRRIPDTGELFF
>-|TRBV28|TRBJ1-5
CASSLTGQPQHF
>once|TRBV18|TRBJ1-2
CASSRDRGGYTF
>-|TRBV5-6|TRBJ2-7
CASSLPGLPYEQYF
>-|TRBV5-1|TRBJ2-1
CASSWTWNSGGHNEQFF
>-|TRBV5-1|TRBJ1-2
CASSSTENYGYTF
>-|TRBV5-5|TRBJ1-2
CASSFIQGSPYGYTF
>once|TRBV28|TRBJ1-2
CASQGTADRYGYTF
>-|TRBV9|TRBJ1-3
CASTLDAGSGNTIYF
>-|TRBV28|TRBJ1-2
CASSLSPGQGARSGYTF
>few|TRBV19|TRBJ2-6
CASSTQGGANVLTF
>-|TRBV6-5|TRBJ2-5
CASSRTLLSTQYF
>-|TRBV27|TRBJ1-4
CASSPVTGFNEKLFF
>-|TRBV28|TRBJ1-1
CASGPGPRRTEAFF
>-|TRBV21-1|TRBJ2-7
CASSKARGIYEQYF
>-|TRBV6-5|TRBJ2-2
CASSIRTGKVGELFF
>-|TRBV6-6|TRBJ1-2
CASRAPNYGYTF
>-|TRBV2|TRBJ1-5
CASSAGQGYQPQHF
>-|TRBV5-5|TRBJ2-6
CASSLISSGANVLTF
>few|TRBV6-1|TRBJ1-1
CASSEGQGMNTEAFF
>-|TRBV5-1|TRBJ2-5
CASSLGGTSGVETQYF
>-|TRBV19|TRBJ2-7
CASSIDKRTNYEQYF
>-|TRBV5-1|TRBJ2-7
CASSSGPQTAEQYF
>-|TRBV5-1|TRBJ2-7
CASSPWGAGEQYF
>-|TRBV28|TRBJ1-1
CASSLGQYHTEAFF
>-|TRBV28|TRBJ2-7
CASSPSPHEQYF
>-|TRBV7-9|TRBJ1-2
CASSLNRPDGYTF
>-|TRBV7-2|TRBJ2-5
CASSFGETQYF
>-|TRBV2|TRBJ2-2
CASRAGELFF
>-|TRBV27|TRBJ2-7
CASSGGQNYEQYF
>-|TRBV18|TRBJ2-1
CASSPPAGAYNEQFF
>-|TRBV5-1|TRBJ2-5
CASSLYETQYF